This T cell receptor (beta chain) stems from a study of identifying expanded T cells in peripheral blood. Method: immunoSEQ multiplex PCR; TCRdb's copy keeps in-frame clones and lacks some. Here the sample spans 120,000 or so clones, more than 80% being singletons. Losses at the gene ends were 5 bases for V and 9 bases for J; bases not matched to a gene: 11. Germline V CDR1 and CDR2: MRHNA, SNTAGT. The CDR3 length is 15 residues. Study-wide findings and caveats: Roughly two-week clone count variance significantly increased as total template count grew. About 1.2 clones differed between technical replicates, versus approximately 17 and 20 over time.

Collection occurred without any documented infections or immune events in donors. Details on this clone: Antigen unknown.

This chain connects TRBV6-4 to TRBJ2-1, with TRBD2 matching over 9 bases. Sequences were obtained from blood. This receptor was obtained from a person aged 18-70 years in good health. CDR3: CASSPLGGGAGEQFF. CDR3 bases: TGTGCCAGCAGTCCCCTCGGCGGGGGGGCGGGTGAGCAGTTCTTC.